This TCR beta chain was documented in a study of blood T cells in healthy people across ages. Overall study: Capture via template switching afforded approximately one barcoded beta molecule per two T cells.

A word on this clonotype: Antigen: not known.

Alongside a J-beta primer mix, a sample-barcoded 5' primer served in a second PCR lasting about 7 to 12 cycles. TCRdb reprocessed the 5' RACE reads via MiXCR and lists one record per CDR3 protein. The sample includes some 760,000 distinct CDR3 sequences, more than 20% of them seen just once. Per the germline V gene, CDR1 is SGHRS and CDR2 is YFSETQ. V was pared by 3 bases and J by 5 bases, with 14 bases between. The CDR3 is 14 residues long. General study points: PBMCs went unsorted, and a conclusive naive versus antigen-experienced comparison was therefore prevented. Both higher diversity and more naive CD4+ cells marked long-lived donors when set against aged donors.

This same sample was also taken into another study, of T cells of mothers and their children.

The chain is built from TRBV5-1 and TRBJ2-5; possibly TRBD1 for D (5 bases). The TCR comes from a boy under 18 in good health. Material for sequencing was blood. Here the CDR3 reads CASSSNQGIETQYF. Written as DNA, the CDR3 is TGCGCCAGCAGCTCTAATCAGGGTATCGAGACCCAGTACTTC. The full variable domain, in which reference TRBV5-1 and TRBJ2-5 provide the parts outside the CDR3, is KAGVTQTPRYLIKTRGQQVTLSCSPISGHRSVSWYQQTPGQGLQFLFEYFSETQRNKGNFPGRFSGRQFSNSRSEMNVSTLELGDSALYLCASSSNQGIETQYFGPGTRLLVL.